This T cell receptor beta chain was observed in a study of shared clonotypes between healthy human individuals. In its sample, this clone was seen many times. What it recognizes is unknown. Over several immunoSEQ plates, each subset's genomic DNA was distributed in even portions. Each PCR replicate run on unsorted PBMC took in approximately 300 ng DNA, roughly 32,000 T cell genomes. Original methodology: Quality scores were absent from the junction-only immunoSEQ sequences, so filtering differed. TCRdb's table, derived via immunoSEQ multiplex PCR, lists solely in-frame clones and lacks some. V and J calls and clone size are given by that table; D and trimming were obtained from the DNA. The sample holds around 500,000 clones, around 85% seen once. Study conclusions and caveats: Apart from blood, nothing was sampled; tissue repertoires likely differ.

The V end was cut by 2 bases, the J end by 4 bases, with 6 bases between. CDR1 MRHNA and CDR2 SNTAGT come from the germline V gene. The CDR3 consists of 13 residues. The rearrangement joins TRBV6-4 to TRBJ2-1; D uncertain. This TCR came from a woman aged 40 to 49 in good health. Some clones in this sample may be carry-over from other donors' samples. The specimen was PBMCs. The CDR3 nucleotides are TGTGCCAGCAGTGACGAGGAGTACAATGAGCAGTTCTTC. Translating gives CASSDEEYNEQFF.